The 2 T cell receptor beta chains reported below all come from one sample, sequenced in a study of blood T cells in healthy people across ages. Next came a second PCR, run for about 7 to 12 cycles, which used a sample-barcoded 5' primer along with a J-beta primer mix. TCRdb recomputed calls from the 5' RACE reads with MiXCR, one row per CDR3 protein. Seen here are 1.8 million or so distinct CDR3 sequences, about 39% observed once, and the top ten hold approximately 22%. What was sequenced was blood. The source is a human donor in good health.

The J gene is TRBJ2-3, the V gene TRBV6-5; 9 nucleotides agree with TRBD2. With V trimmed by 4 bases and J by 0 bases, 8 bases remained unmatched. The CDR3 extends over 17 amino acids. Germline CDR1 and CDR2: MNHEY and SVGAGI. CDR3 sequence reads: CASSSRGSGGSTDTQYF. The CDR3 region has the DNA TGTGCCAGCAGTTCAAGAGGTAGCGGGGGAAGCACAGATACGCAGTATTTT.

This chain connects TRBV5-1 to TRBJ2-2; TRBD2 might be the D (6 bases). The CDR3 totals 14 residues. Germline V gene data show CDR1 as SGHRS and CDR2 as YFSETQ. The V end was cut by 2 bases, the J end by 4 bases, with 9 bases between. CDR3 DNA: TGCGCCAGCAGCTTAGGGACTTCCACCGGGGAGCTGTTTTTT. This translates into CASSLGTSTGELFF.